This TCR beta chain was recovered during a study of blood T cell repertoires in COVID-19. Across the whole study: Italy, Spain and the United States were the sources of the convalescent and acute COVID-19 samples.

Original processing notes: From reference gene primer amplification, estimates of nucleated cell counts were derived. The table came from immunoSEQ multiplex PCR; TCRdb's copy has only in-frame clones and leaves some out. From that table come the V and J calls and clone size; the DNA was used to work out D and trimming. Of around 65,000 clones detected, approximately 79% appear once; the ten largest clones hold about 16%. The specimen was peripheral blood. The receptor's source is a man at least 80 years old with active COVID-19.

The CDR3 DNA sequence: TGTGCCAGCAGTTACGGTTTGACAGCGAGCACAGATACGCAGTATTTT. Translated, it gives CASSYGLTASTDTQYF. The chain has TRBV6-5 and TRBJ2-3; a weak D match, TRBD1 (5 bases). The germline V and J ends were trimmed by 2 bases and 0 bases, with 12 bases remaining between them. CDR3 size: 16 residues. Germline loops: CDR1 MNHEY, CDR2 SVGAGI.